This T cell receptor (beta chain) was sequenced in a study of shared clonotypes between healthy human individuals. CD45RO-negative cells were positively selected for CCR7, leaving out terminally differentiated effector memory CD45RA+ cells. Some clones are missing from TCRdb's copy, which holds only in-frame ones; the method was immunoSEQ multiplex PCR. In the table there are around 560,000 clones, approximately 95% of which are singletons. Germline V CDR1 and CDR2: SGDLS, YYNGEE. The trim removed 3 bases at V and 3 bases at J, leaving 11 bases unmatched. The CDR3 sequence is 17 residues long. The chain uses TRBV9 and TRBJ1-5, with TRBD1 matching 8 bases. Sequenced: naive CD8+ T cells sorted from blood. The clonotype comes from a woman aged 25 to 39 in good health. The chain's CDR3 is CASSAPSMDRDNQPQHF. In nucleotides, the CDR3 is TGTGCCAGCAGCGCCCCCTCAATGGACAGGGACAATCAGCCCCAGCATTTT.